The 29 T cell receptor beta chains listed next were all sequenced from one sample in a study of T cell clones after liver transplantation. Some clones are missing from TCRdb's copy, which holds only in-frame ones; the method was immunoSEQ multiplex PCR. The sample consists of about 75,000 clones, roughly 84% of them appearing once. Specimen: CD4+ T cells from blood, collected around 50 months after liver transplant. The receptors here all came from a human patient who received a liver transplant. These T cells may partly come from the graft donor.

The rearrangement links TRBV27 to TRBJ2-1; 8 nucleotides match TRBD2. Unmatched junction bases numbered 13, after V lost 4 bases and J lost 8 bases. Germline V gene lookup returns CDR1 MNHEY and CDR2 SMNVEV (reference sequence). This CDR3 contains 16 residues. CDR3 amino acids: CASSSHWKRETDEQFF. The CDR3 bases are TGTGCCAGCAGTTCCCACTGGAAGCGGGAGACCGATGAGCAGTTCTTC.

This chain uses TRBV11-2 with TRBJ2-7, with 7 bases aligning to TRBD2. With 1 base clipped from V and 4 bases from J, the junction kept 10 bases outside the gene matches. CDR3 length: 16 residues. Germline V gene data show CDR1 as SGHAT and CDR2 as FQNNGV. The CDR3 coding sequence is TGTGCCAGCAGCTTAGCCCAAGGAGGGCGGGGGTACGAGCAGTACTTC. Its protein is CASSLAQGGRGYEQYF. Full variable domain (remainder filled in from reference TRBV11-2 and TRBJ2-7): EAGVAQSPRYKIIEKRQSVAFWCNPISGHATLYWYQQILGQGPKLLIQFQNNGVVDDSQLPKDRFSAERLKGVDSTLKIQPAKLEDSAVYLCASSLAQGGRGYEQYFGPGTRLTVT.

CDR3: CASSTHRNQPQHF. CDR3 DNA: TGTGCCAGCAGCACCCACAGGAATCAGCCCCAGCATTTT. The chain links TRBV7-2 to TRBJ1-5, with D possibly being TRBD1 (5 bases). CDR1 SGHTA and CDR2 FQGNSA come from the germline V gene. V lost 5 bases and J 4 bases, leaving 9 bases between the germline ends. The CDR3 sequence is 13 residues long.

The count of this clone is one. The CDR3 nucleotides are TGTGCCAGCAGCTCGGCATGGGGGCCAGTGGGCACCGGGGAGCTGTTTTTT. This sequence encodes CASSSAWGPVGTGELFF. This chain connects TRBV7-3 to TRBJ2-2; D is perhaps TRBD1 (6 bases). Looked up from germline, CDR1 is SGHTA and CDR2 is FQGTGA. V lost 4 bases and J lost 4, with 19 bases in between. The CDR3 is 17 residues long.

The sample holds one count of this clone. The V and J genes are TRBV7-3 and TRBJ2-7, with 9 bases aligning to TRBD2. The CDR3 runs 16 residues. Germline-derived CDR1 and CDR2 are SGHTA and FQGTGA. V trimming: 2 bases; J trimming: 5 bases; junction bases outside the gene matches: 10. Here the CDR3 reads CASSLLGGLAPNEQYF. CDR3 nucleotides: TGTGCCAGCAGCTTATTGGGTGGACTAGCGCCTAACGAGCAGTACTTC.

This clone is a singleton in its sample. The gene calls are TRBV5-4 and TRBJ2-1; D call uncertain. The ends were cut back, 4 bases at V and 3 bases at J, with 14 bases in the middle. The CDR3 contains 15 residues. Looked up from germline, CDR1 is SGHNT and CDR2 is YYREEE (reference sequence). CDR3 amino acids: CASSRLGQDYNEQFF. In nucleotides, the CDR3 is TGTGCCAGCAGCCGTCTAGGGCAGGACTACAATGAGCAGTTCTTC.

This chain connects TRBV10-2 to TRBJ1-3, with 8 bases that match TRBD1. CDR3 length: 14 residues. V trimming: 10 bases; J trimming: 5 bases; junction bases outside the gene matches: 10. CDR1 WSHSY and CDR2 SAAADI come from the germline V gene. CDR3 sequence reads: CATCDRTGRNTIYF. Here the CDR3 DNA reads TGCGCCACCTGCGATCGGACAGGGCGAAACACCATATATTTT.

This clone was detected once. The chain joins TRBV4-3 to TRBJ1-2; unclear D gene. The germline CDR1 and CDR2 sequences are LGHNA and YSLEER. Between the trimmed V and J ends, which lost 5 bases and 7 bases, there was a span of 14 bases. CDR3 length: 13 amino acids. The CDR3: CASSSDGIIGYTF. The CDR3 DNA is TGCGCCAGCAGCTCAGACGGGATAATTGGCTACACCTTC.

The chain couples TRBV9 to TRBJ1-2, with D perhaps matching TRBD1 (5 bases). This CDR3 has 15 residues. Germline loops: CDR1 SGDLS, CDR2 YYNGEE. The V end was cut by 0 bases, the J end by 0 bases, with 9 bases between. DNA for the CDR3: TGTGCCAGCAGCGTAGGCCCAGGGCCTAACTATGGCTACACCTTC. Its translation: CASSVGPGPNYGYTF.

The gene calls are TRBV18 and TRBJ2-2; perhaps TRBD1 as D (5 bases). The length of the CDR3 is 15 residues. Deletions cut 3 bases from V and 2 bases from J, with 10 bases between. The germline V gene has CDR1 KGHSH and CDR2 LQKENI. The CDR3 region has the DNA TGTGCCAGCTCACCGGGGCAGGATAACACCGGGGAGCTGTTTTTT. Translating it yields CASSPGQDNTGELFF.

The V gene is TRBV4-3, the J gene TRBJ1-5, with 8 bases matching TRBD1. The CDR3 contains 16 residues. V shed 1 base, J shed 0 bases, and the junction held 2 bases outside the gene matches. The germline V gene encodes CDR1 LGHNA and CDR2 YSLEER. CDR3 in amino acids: CASSQGTGTSNQPQHF. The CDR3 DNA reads TGCGCCAGCAGCCAAGGGACAGGGACTAGCAATCAGCCCCAGCATTTT.

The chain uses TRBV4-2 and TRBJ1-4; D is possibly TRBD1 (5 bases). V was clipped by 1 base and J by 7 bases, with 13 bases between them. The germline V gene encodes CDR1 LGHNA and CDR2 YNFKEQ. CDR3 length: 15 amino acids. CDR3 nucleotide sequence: TGTGCCAGCAGCCAAGGAGAGGGGAGTTTTGAAAAACTGTTTTTT. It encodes CASSQGEGSFEKLFF.

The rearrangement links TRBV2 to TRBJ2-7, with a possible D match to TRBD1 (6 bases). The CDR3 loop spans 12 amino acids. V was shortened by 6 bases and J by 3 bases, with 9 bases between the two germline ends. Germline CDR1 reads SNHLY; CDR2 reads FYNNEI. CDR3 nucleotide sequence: TGTGCCAGCAGACAGGGAAGCTACGAGCAGTACTTC. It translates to CASRQGSYEQYF. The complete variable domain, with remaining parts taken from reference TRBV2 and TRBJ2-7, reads EPEVTQTPSHQVTQMGQEVILRCVPISNHLYFYWYRQILGQKVEFLVSFYNNEISEKSEIFDDQFSVERPDGSNFTLKIRSTKLEDSAMYFCASRQGSYEQYFGPGTRLTVT.

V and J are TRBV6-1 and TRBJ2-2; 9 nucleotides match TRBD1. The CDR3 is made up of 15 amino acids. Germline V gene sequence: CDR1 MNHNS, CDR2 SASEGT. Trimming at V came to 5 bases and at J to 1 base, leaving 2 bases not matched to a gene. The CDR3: CASSWGQGNTGELFF. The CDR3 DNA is TGTGCCAGCAGTTGGGGACAGGGGAACACCGGGGAGCTGTTTTTT.

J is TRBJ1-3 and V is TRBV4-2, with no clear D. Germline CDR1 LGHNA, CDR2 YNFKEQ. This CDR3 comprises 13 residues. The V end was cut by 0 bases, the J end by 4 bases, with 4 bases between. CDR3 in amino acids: CASSQEKGNTIYF. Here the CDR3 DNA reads TGTGCCAGCAGCCAAGAAAAAGGAAACACCATATATTTT.

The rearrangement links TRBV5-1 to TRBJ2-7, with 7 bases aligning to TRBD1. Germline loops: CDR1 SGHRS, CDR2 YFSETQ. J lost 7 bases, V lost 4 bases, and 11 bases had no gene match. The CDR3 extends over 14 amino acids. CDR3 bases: TGCGCCAGCAGCCAAGAGACAGGGCTGTGGGAGCAGTACTTC. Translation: CASSQETGLWEQYF.

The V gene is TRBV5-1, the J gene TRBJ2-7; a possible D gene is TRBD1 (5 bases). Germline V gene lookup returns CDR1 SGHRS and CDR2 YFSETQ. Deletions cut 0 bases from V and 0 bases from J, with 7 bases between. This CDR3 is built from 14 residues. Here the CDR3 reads CASSLADSSYEQYF. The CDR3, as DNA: TGCGCCAGCAGCTTGGCCGACAGCTCCTACGAGCAGTACTTC.

In DNA form, the CDR3 reads TGTGCCAGCGCCCGGGGGGGGCGGGAGACCCAGTACTTC. Protein product: CASARGGRETQYF. The chain uses TRBV7-9 and TRBJ2-5; 8 nucleotides match TRBD2. CDR3 length: 13 residues. Germline CDR1 and CDR2: SEHNR and FQNEAQ (reference sequence). Trimming took 8 bases from V and 5 from J; bases not matched to a gene: 7. The full variable domain, rest sourced from reference TRBV7-9 and TRBJ2-5, is DTGVSQNPRHKITKRGQNVTFRCDPISEHNRLYWYRQTLGQGPEFLTYFQNEAQLEKSRLLSDRFSAERPKGSFSTLEIQRTEQGDSAMYLCASARGGRETQYFGPGTRLLVL.

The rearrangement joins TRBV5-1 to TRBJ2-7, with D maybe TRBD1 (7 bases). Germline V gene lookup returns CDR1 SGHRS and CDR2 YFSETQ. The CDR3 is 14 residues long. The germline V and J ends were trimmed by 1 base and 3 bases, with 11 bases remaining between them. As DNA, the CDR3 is TGCGCCAGCAGCTTGAGCCAGGGGGGCTACGAGCAGTACTTC. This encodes CASSLSQGGYEQYF.

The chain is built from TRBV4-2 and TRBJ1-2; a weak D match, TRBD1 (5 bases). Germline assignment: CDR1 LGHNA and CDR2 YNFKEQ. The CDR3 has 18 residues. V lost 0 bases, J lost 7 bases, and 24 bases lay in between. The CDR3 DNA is TGTGCCAGCAGCCAAGACCCCCAGCGCGGGGGTGGAGATGGTGGCTACACCTTC. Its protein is CASSQDPQRGGGDGGYTF.

This chain's CDR3 is CASSSQHSSDTQYF. The CDR3 DNA follows: TGTGCCAGCAGCTCCCAACACAGTTCAGATACGCAGTATTTT. The rearrangement uses TRBV7-3 and TRBJ2-3; no reliable D call. The germline V gene encodes CDR1 SGHTA and CDR2 FQGTGA. V shed 4 bases and J shed 4 bases, with 12 bases lying between them. CDR3 size: 14 residues.

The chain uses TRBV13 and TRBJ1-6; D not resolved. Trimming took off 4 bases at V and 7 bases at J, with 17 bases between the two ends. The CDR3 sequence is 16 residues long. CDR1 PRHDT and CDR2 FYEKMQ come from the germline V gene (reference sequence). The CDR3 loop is CASSWGPQTTNSPLHF. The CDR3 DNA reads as TGTGCCAGCAGCTGGGGTCCGCAGACGACAAATTCACCCCTCCACTTT.

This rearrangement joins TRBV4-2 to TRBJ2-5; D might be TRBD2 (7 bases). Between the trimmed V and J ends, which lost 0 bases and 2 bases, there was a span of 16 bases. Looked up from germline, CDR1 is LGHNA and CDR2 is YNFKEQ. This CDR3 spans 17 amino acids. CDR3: CASSQDPVGGHQETQYF. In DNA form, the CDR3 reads TGTGCCAGCAGCCAAGATCCGGTGGGGGGGCATCAAGAGACCCAGTACTTC.

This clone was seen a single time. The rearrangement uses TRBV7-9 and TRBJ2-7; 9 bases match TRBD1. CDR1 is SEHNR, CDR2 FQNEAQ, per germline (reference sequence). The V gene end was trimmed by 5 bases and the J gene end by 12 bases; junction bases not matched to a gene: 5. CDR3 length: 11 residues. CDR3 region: CASSRDRAVYF. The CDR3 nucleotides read TGTGCCAGCAGCCGGGACAGGGCGGTGTACTTC.

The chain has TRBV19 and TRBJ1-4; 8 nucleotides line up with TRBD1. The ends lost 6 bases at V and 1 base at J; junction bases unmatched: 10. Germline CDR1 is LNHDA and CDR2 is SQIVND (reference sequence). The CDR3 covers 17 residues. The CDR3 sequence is CASRTAGGAGTNEKLFF. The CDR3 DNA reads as TGTGCCAGTAGAACGGCAGGGGGCGCGGGAACTAATGAAAAACTGTTTTTT.

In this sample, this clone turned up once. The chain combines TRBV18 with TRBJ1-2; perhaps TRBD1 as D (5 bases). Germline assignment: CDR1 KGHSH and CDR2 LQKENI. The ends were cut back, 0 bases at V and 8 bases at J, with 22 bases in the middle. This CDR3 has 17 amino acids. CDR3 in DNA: TGTGCCAGCTCACCACCAAGTCTCGTAGGGACTGGAAGAGGCTACACCTTC. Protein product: CASSPPSLVGTGRGYTF.

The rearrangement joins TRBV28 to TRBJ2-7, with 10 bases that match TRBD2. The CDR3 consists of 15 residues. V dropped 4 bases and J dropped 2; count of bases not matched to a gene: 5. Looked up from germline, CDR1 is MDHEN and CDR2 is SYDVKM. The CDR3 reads CASSSRTSGAYEQYF. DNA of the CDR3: TGTGCCAGCAGTTCTCGGACTAGCGGCGCCTACGAGCAGTACTTC.

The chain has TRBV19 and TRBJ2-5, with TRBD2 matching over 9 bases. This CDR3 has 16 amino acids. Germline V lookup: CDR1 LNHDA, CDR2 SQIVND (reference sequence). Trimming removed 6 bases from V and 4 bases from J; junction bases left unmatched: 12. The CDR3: CASSRRTSALLETQYF. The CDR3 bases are TGTGCCAGTAGCCGTCGGACTAGCGCGCTCTTAGAGACCCAGTACTTC.

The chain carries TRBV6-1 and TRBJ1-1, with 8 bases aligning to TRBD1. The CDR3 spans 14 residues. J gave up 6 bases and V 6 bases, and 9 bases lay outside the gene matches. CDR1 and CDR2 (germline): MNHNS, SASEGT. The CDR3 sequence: CASSSGGAGSEAFF. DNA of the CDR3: TGTGCCAGCAGCTCAGGGGGCGCTGGGTCTGAAGCTTTCTTT.